This T cell receptor beta chain was sequenced during a study of technical replicates of blood from a few donors. Measured with immunoSEQ multiplex PCR; TCRdb has only the in-frame clones, and not every one. The sample has tens of thousands of clones, roughly 96% seen once; the top ten hold about 0.2%. Trimming pared 8 bases from V and 12 bases from J, leaving 14 bases between. Germline CDR1 is MNHNY and CDR2 is SVGAGI (reference sequence). This CDR3 is 12 amino acids long. The chain is built from TRBV6-6 and TRBJ1-6, with a weak D call TRBD1 (5 bases). The clonotype originates from a human donor in good health. Sequenced input: T cells isolated from PBMCs. CDR3 protein: CASRGTGRPLHF. CDR3 nucleotides: TGTGCCAGCCGTGGGACTGGAAGACCCCTCCACTTT.